Following are 27 T cell receptor beta chains from one sample sequenced in a study of human T cells and chemical hapten exposure. The time point was: pre-sensitization, week 0. Specified treatment: therapeutic diphenylcyclopropenone sensitization with weekly scalp DPC. TCRdb redid the calling of the RACE reads with MiXCR, one entry per CDR3 protein. The sample contains approximately 100,000 distinct CDR3 sequences, more than 10% of which appear only once. The input for sequencing was whole blood, taken in connection with sensitization to the hapten diphenylcyclopropenone (DPC). The receptor set was obtained from a woman in her forties or fifties with alopecia areata. Some clones in this sample may be carry-over from other donors' samples.

The V and J genes are TRBV7-2 and TRBJ1-4, with a possible D match to TRBD1 (5 bases). CDR3 size: 16 residues. V lost 5 bases to trimming and J lost 7 bases, with 20 bases between them. The germline V gene encodes CDR1 SGHTA and CDR2 FQGNSA. CDR3 sequence reads: CASSRYAPGQGEKLFF. The CDR3 DNA is TGTGCCAGCAGCCGTTATGCCCCGGGGCAGGGTGAAAAACTGTTTTTT.

The table lists this clonotype with a few counts. The gene calls are TRBV4-1 and TRBJ1-5, with TRBD1 identical over 8 bases. The ends lost 4 bases at V and 5 bases at J; junction bases unmatched: 7. Germline CDR1 and CDR2: MGHRA and YSYEKL. CDR3 length: 15 residues. In nucleotides, the CDR3 is TGCGCCAGCAGCCCCGCAGGGGGCGCTTATCAGCCCCAGCATTTT. Translated, it gives CASSPAGGAYQPQHF.

The rearrangement links TRBV11-2 to TRBJ2-5, with 9 nucleotides matching TRBD2. Per germline, CDR1 SGHAT and CDR2 FQNNGV. CDR3 length equals 19 residues. Trimming cost V 5 bases and J 5 bases; bases outside gene matches: 21. The CDR3 bases are TGTGCCAGCAGCGCTGGATGGCGGGAGGGCGGTTTGTGGTCGGAGACCCAGTACTTC. Protein: CASSAGWREGGLWSETQYF. Full variable domain (remainder filled in from reference TRBV11-2 and TRBJ2-5): EAGVAQSPRYKIIEKRQSVAFWCNPISGHATLYWYQQILGQGPKLLIQFQNNGVVDDSQLPKDRFSAERLKGVDSTLKIQPAKLEDSAVYLCASSAGWREGGLWSETQYFGPGTRLLVL.

This clonotype was seen a handful of times. The gene calls are TRBV6-1 and TRBJ1-2; D unclear. Trimming shortened V by 3 bases and J by 6 bases, and 14 bases separated the two germline ends. The CDR3 is made up of 14 amino acids. Germline-derived CDR1 and CDR2 are MNHNS and SASEGT. The CDR3 loop is CASSDRRPFDGYTF. The CDR3 nucleotides are TGTGCCAGCAGTGACAGACGGCCATTCGATGGCTACACCTTC.

The V and J genes are TRBV28 and TRBJ1-5; 7 nucleotides match TRBD1. Germline V CDR1 and CDR2: MDHEN, SYDVKM. V gave up 9 bases and J gave up 7 bases; unmatched junction bases: 12. The CDR3 is 14 amino acids. CDR3 residues: CASHRDRGLQPQHF. The CDR3 DNA reads TGTGCCAGTCACCGGGACAGAGGCCTCCAGCCCCAGCATTTT.

The chain recombines TRBV6-1 with TRBJ2-7; D perhaps matches TRBD2 (6 bases). Trimming took off 0 bases at V and 4 bases at J, with 16 bases between the two ends. This CDR3 has 16 amino acids. Looked up from germline, CDR1 is MNHNS and CDR2 is SASEGT. The CDR3 DNA is TGTGCCAGCAGTGAAGCGCTATGGAGGGAAGGGTACGAGCAGTACTTC. Translated: CASSEALWREGYEQYF.

The chain has TRBV29-1 and TRBJ1-5; no definite D call. The germline V gene encodes CDR1 SQVTM and CDR2 ANQGSEA. Trimming took off 4 bases at V and 7 bases at J, with 14 bases between the two ends. CDR3 length: 13 residues. The DNA for the CDR3 is TGCAGCGTTGGCTTTGGGTCAGCCCAGCCCCAGCATTTT. Protein sequence: CSVGFGSAQPQHF.

The V gene is TRBV20-1, the J gene TRBJ2-5; 7 nucleotides line up with TRBD2. The CDR3 totals 18 residues. Trimming cost V 5 bases and J 0 bases; bases outside gene matches: 18. Germline CDR1 DFQATT, CDR2 SNEGSKA (reference sequence). For the CDR3, the DNA is TGCAGTGCTCCCCCGTCACTGGGTGGCGGGAGTTACCAAGAGACCCAGTACTTC. This sequence encodes CSAPPSLGGGSYQETQYF.

The rearrangement joins TRBV10-2 to TRBJ2-2; 10 bases align to TRBD2. The CDR3 is 15 amino acids. In germline, CDR1 is WSHSY, CDR2 SAAADI. After removal of 6 bases from V and 5 bases from J, the junction contained 6 bases not matched to a gene. Here the CDR3 reads CASRRAGGQTGELFF. Written as DNA, the CDR3 is TGCGCCAGCAGGCGAGCGGGGGGGCAGACCGGGGAGCTGTTTTTT.

The CDR3 DNA is TGTGCCAGTAGTATAGGCGAATATAACAGGGGGCTAAGAGGCCTAATCAATCAGCCCCAGCATTTT. Residues: CASSIGEYNRGLRGLINQPQHF. The rearrangement links TRBV19 to TRBJ1-5; TRBD1 aligns across 9 bases. The CDR3 is 22 residues long. Germline trimming cut 1 base from V and 3 bases from J; bases unmatched to any gene: 22. Germline V lookup: CDR1 LNHDA, CDR2 SQIVND (reference sequence). The full variable domain, rest sourced from reference TRBV19 and TRBJ1-5, is DGGITQSPKYLFRKEGQNVTLSCEQNLNHDAMYWYRQDPGQGLRLIYYSQIVNDFQKGDIAEGYSVSREKKESFPLTVTSAQKNPTAFYLCASSIGEYNRGLRGLINQPQHFGDGTRLSIL.

This chain joins TRBV10-3 and TRBJ1-2; D unclear. CDR3 size: 15 residues. V shed 0 bases and J shed 1 base, with 9 bases lying between them. Per germline, CDR1 ENHRY and CDR2 SYGVKD. The CDR3 DNA reads as TGTGCCATCAGTGAGTCCTCCCAGAATAACTATGGCTACACCTTC. Encoded protein: CAISESSQNNYGYTF.

This clonotype was observed many times. The chain uses TRBV7-9 and TRBJ1-1; no firm D call. Germline V gene sequence: CDR1 SEHNR, CDR2 FQNEAQ (reference sequence). The CDR3 length is 14 residues. Trimming removed 5 bases from V and 1 base from J, with 11 bases in between. The chain's CDR3 is CASSPPVRNTEAFF. For the CDR3, the DNA is TGTGCCAGCAGCCCCCCCGTGCGGAACACTGAAGCTTTCTTT.

This clonotype was detected ten times or more. DNA of the CDR3: TGCAGCGTTGTAAAGGTGCAGAAGGAGACCCAGTACTTC. It codes for CSVVKVQKETQYF. The chain links TRBV29-1 to TRBJ2-5; no firm D call. CDR3 length: 13 residues. CDR1 SQVTM and CDR2 ANQGSEA come from the germline V gene. V dropped 4 bases and J dropped 5 bases, with 14 bases sitting between them. Together with reference TRBV29-1 and TRBJ2-5, the CDR3 gives the full variable domain: SAVISQKPSRDICQRGTSLTIQCQVDSQVTMMFWYRQQPGQSLTLIATANQGSEATYESGFVIDKFPISRPNLTFSTLTVSNMSPEDSSIYLCSVVKVQKETQYFGPGTRLLVL.

This clonotype was observed many times. This chain connects TRBV6-2 or TRBV6-3 to TRBJ1-1; D uncertain. V was trimmed by 0 bases and J by 7 bases, leaving 9 bases between them. Germline V gene data show CDR1 as MNHEY and CDR2 as SVGEGT. The CDR3 spans 13 residues. Here the CDR3 DNA reads TGTGCCAGCAGTTACTCGAGTAGGATTGAAGCTTTCTTT. Protein sequence: CASSYSSRIEAFF.

This clonotype occurred a few times. The CDR3 nucleotides are TGTGCCAGCTCACCAGGGGATCGGGGTCAGCCCCAGCATTTT. Protein product: CASSPGDRGQPQHF. V gene TRBV18 combines with J gene TRBJ1-5, with D unresolved. Deletions cut 2 bases from V and 6 bases from J, with 11 bases between. The CDR3 has 14 residues. CDR1 KGHSH and CDR2 LQKENI come from the germline V gene.

The chain employs TRBV9 and TRBJ1-2, with 8 bases matching TRBD1. CDR1 SGDLS and CDR2 YYNGEE come from the germline V gene. This CDR3 has 14 amino acids. V was pared by 0 bases and J by 4 bases, with 2 bases of the junction left unmatched. CDR3 nucleotide sequence: TGTGCCAGCAGCGTAGGACAGGGGTCCTATGGCTACACCTTC. Amino acid sequence: CASSVGQGSYGYTF.

The chain joins TRBV29-1 to TRBJ1-2, with TRBD1 matching 7 bases. The CDR3 is 12 residues long. Losses at the gene ends were 7 bases for V and 2 bases for J; bases not matched to a gene: 4. Germline V gene sequence: CDR1 SQVTM, CDR2 ANQGSEA. The CDR3 loop is CSASTGNYGYTF. CDR3 DNA: TGCAGCGCATCGACAGGGAACTATGGCTACACCTTC.

There are a few counts of this clonotype. Here the CDR3 DNA reads TGTGCCAGCAGCTTAGGGGGTCTAACTTACCAAGAGACCCAGTACTTC. This codes for CASSLGGLTYQETQYF. This chain links TRBV7-2 with TRBJ2-5; D gene uncertain. Germline values: CDR1 SGHTA, CDR2 FQGNSA. V was trimmed by 1 base and J by 0 bases, leaving 12 bases between them. This CDR3 comprises 16 residues. Full variable domain (remainder filled in from reference TRBV7-2 and TRBJ2-5): GAGVSQSPSNKVTEKGKDVELRCDPISGHTALYWYRQSLGQGLEFLIYFQGNSAPDKSGLPSDRFSAERTGGSVSTLTIQRTQQEDSAVYLCASSLGGLTYQETQYFGPGTRLLVL.

There are many counts of this clonotype. The J gene is TRBJ2-2, the V gene TRBV7-6; no definite D call. The CDR3 loop spans 13 amino acids. V lost 5 bases and J 6 bases, leaving 10 bases between the germline ends. The germline CDR1 and CDR2 sequences are SGHVS and FNYEAQ. The CDR3 spells CASSPTKAGELFF. CDR3 DNA sequence: TGTGCCAGCAGCCCTACTAAGGCCGGGGAGCTGTTTTTT.

The chain joins TRBV19 to TRBJ2-1; D is unresolved. Germline CDR1 LNHDA, CDR2 SQIVND (reference sequence). V dropped 7 bases and J dropped 2 bases, with 12 bases sitting between them. The CDR3 runs 14 residues. This CDR3 is CASTPNSAYNEQFF. The CDR3 bases are TGTGCCAGTACCCCCAATTCTGCCTACAATGAGCAGTTCTTC.

This clonotype was seen repeatedly, ten times or more. The chain carries TRBV6-4 and TRBJ2-2, with D perhaps given as TRBD1 or TRBD2 (5 bases each). V gave up 2 bases and J gave up 11 bases, with 12 bases separating them. There are 13 residues in the CDR3. From germline, CDR1 is MRHNA and CDR2 SNTAGT. The CDR3 bases are TGTGCCAGCAGTGACAATGACGGGGACGAGCTGTTTTTT. Translation gives CASSDNDGDELFF.

The J gene is TRBJ2-7, the V gene TRBV6-1; D uncertain. V was shortened by 8 bases and J by 2 bases, with 16 bases between the two germline ends. CDR1 and CDR2 (germline): MNHNS, SASEGT. This CDR3 region has 14 residues. The CDR3 spells CASSLPAPPYEQYF. Here the CDR3 DNA reads TGTGCCAGCTCCCTACCAGCCCCACCCTACGAGCAGTACTTC.

This clonotype was counted many times. The rearrangement joins TRBV28 to TRBJ1-5; D possibly corresponds to TRBD1 (5 bases). Trimming took 3 bases from V and 1 from J, leaving 7 bases between them. Germline V CDR1 and CDR2: MDHEN, SYDVKM. This CDR3 has 14 amino acids. The chain's CDR3 is CASSFRGSNQPQHF. CDR3 DNA sequence: TGTGCCAGCAGTTTCCGGGGCAGCAATCAGCCCCAGCATTTT.

The chain is built from TRBV5-6 and TRBJ1-4; D is ambiguous. The CDR3 covers 13 residues. CDR1 SGHDT and CDR2 YYEEEE come from the germline V gene. Trimming shortened V by 4 bases and J by 5 bases, and 9 bases separated the two germline ends. CDR3 amino acids: CASSKQRNEKLFF. The DNA for the CDR3 is TGTGCCAGCAGCAAACAGCGAAATGAAAAACTGTTTTTT.

The V and J genes are TRBV6-5 and TRBJ1-5; maybe TRBD1 (6 bases). Deletions cut 6 bases from V and 4 bases from J, with 7 bases between. Germline V gene sequence: CDR1 MNHEY, CDR2 SVGAGI. The CDR3 loop spans 12 amino acids. CDR3 region: CASRRGNQPQHF. DNA of the CDR3: TGTGCCAGCAGAAGGGGGAATCAGCCCCAGCATTTT.

This clonotype was seen only a few times. V gene TRBV6-5 combines with J gene TRBJ2-3; D possibly matches TRBD1 or TRBD2 (6 bases each). Germline values: CDR1 MNHEY, CDR2 SVGAGI. V lost 8 bases and J 5 bases, leaving 17 bases between the germline ends. The CDR3 contains 14 residues. The CDR3 region is CASSPRGAGDTQYF. The CDR3 DNA is TGTGCCAGCTCCCCGAGGGGGGCGGGAGATACGCAGTATTTT.

The V gene is TRBV9, the J gene TRBJ2-1; 10 nucleotides line up with TRBD1. This CDR3 is built from 19 residues. The V segment lost 1 base and the J segment 7 bases; nucleotides outside the gene matches: 17. From germline, CDR1 is SGDLS and CDR2 YYNGEE. CDR3 sequence reads: CASSVRLATGTGAKNEQFF. Written as DNA, the CDR3 is TGTGCCAGCAGCGTAAGGCTTGCGACCGGGACAGGGGCGAAAAATGAGCAGTTCTTC.